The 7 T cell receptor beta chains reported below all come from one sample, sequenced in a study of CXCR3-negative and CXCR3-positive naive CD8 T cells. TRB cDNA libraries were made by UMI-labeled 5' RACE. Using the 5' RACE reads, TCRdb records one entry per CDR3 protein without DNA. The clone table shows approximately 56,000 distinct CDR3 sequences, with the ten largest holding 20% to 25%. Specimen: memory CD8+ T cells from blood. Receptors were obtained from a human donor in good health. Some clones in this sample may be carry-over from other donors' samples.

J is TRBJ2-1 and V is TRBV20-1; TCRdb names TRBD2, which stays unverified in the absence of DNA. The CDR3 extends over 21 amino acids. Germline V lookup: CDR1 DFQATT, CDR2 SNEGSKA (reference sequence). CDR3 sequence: CSARDLQGYWQNSEIYNEQFF.

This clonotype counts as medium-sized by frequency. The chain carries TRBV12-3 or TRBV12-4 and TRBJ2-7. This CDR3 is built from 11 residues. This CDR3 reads CASSHTYEQYF.

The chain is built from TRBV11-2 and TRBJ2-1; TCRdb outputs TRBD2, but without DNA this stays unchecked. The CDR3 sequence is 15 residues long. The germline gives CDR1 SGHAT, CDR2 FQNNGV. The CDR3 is CASSWGTSGRNEQFF.

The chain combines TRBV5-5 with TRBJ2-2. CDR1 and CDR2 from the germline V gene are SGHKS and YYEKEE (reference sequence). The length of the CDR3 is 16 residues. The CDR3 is CASSLVAVWGTGELFF.

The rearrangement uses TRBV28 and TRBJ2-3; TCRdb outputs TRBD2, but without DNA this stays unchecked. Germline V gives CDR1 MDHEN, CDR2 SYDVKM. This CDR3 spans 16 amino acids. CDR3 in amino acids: CASSPWTSGSTDTQYF.

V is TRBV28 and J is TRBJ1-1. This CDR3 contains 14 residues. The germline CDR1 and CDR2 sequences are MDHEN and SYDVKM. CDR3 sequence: CASTNSEGWTEAFF.

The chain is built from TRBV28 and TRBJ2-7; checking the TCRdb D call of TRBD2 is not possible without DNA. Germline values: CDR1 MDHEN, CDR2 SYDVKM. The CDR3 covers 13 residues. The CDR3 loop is CASSRDSSYEQYF.